The 24 T cell receptor beta chains below were found in one sample sequenced in a study of identical twins. From the 5' RACE reads, TCRdb called clonotypes with MiXCR, one entry per CDR3 protein. The sample consists of some 240,000 distinct CDR3 sequences, approximately 8.3% of them appearing once. These records were also assigned to another study, of yellow fever vaccine responses in identical twins.

Material: CD8+ T cells sorted from blood. These receptors were collected from a woman aged 18 to 35 in good health.

In regard to this clonotype: A read error may produce the germline difference seen at one junction end. V usage is TRBV7-7 and J usage is TRBJ2-5; TRBD1 matches at 10 bases. CDR1 is SSHAT, CDR2 FNYEAQ, per germline (reference sequence). CDR3 length: 19 residues. The CDR3 reads CASSDYSQWGQGYQETQYF. CDR3 nucleotides: TGTGCTAGCAGCGATTACTCCCAGTGGGGACAGGGGTACCAAGAGACCCAGTACTTC.

J is TRBJ2-4 and V is TRBV4-1; D may be TRBD1 (5 bases). Germline V gene lookup returns CDR1 MGHRA and CDR2 YSYEKL. The V end was cut by 4 bases, the J end by 1 base, with 20 bases between. The CDR3 runs to 18 residues. In DNA form, the CDR3 reads TGCGCCAGCAGCCTACATCATGGACAACCCCCGGCCAAAAACATTCAGTACTTC. Amino acid sequence: CASSLHHGQPPAKNIQYF.

At least ten counts were recorded for this clonotype. The gene calls are TRBV10-3 and TRBJ2-1, with no clear D. This CDR3 is 12 amino acids long. Trimming pared 3 bases from V and 10 bases from J, leaving 10 bases between. In germline, CDR1 is ENHRY, CDR2 SYGVKD. CDR3 bases: TGTGCCATCAGTGAATTAGAGCGCGAGCAGTTCTTC. Protein sequence: CAISELEREQFF.

This clonotype appeared a few times. The chain joins TRBV28 to TRBJ1-1, with D unclear. V lost 4 bases, J lost 4 bases, and 19 bases lay in between. In germline, CDR1 is MDHEN, CDR2 SYDVKM. The CDR3 length is 16 residues. In DNA form, the CDR3 reads TGTGCCAGCAGTTCCGACCACGAGGGAGGCGGCACTGAAGCTTTCTTT. Translating gives CASSSDHEGGGTEAFF.

Ten or more counts support this clonotype. CDR3 DNA sequence: TGCGCCAGCTTCAAGAGGACAGGGGCATCTAGCACAGATACGCAGTATTTT. This gives the protein CASFKRTGASSTDTQYF. The gene calls are TRBV5-1 and TRBJ2-3, with TRBD1 matching over 9 bases. The germline CDR1 and CDR2 sequences are SGHRS and YFSETQ. Trimming cost V 7 bases and J 0 bases; bases outside gene matches: 12. The CDR3 is 17 amino acids.

The gene calls are TRBV4-3 and TRBJ2-7; D unresolved. The ends were cut back, 0 bases at V and 3 bases at J, with 9 bases in the middle. CDR1 is LGHNA and CDR2 is YSLEER in the germline V gene. CDR3 length equals 14 residues. The CDR3 here is CASSQEVFSYEQYF. The CDR3 DNA reads as TGCGCCAGCAGCCAAGAGGTTTTTAGCTACGAGCAGTACTTC.

The chain employs TRBV9 and TRBJ2-3; D not certain. Trimming cost V 1 base and J 1 base, with 7 bases left between them. The CDR3 length is 14 residues. Looked up from germline, CDR1 is SGDLS and CDR2 is YYNGEE. CDR3 residues: CASSVSKRTDTQYF. CDR3 nucleotide sequence: TGTGCCAGCAGCGTATCCAAGCGCACAGATACGCAGTATTTT.

This clonotype was counted a few times. Its ends do not fully match the called genes, so a read error is possible. This rearrangement joins TRBV29-1 to TRBJ1-2, with D unclear. CDR3 length: 12 residues. Germline V CDR1 and CDR2: SQVTM, ANQGSEA. CDR3 in DNA: TGCAGCGGGGTGGGGTCCAACTATGGCTACACTTTC. Its translation: CSGVGSNYGYTF.

The CDR3 nucleotides are TGCAGTGCTAGAGATATCGACAGGGTAGACAATGAGCAGTTCTTC. It specifies CSARDIDRVDNEQFF. The chain has TRBV20-1 and TRBJ2-1; TRBD1 matches 7 bases. The length of the CDR3 is 15 residues. From germline, CDR1 is DFQATT and CDR2 SNEGSKA (reference sequence). V lost 0 bases and J lost 5; bases outside the gene matches: 7.

The table lists this clonotype with many counts. This chain links TRBV29-1 with TRBJ1-3, with a tentative D call TRBD1 (5 bases). V was clipped by 7 bases and J by 0 bases, with 13 bases between them. CDR3 size: 14 residues. The germline V gene encodes CDR1 SQVTM and CDR2 ANQGSEA. The CDR3 sequence: CSAGTANSGNTIYF. The CDR3 DNA reads as TGCAGCGCAGGGACCGCGAACTCTGGAAACACCATATATTTT.

The chain is built from TRBV9 and TRBJ2-1; TRBD2 agrees at 14 bases. Trimming at V came to 3 bases and at J to 7 bases, leaving 3 bases not matched to a gene. Germline V gives CDR1 SGDLS, CDR2 YYNGEE. The CDR3 has 15 residues. For the CDR3, the DNA is TGTGCCAGCAGCGCCGGGACTAGCGGGGGTAATGAGCAGTTCTTC. The encoded protein is CASSAGTSGGNEQFF.

The V gene is TRBV5-1, the J gene TRBJ2-1; 10 nucleotides agree with TRBD2. The junction had 15 bases not matched to a gene; V was cut back by 7 bases and J by 8 bases. The CDR3 contains 16 residues. Per the germline V gene, CDR1 is SGHRS and CDR2 is YFSETQ. The CDR3 sequence: CASHTPPLAGDHEQFF. For the CDR3, the DNA is TGCGCCAGCCATACCCCCCCGCTAGCGGGGGACCATGAGCAGTTCTTC.

There are a few counts of this clonotype. This sequence joins TRBV2 and TRBJ2-1; 10 bases match TRBD2. V was pared by 6 bases and J by 8 bases, with 7 bases of the junction left unmatched. Germline loops: CDR1 SNHLY, CDR2 FYNNEI. The CDR3 is made up of 14 amino acids. The CDR3 sequence is CASSPSGRGDEQFF. CDR3 bases: TGTGCCAGCAGCCCCAGCGGGAGGGGGGATGAGCAGTTCTTC.

J is TRBJ2-7 and V is TRBV29-1; D may correspond to TRBD1 or TRBD2 (5 bases each). The CDR3 runs 12 residues. Germline CDR1 and CDR2: SQVTM and ANQGSEA. V lost 6 bases to trimming and J lost 6 bases, with 15 bases between them. The CDR3 DNA sequence: TGCAGCGTGAGGGGCGGATCAGGCGAGCAGTACTTC. Amino acids: CSVRGGSGEQYF.

Many counts were recorded for this clonotype. This rearrangement joins TRBV2 to TRBJ1-6, with a weak D call TRBD1 (6 bases). The CDR3 totals 15 residues. Germline CDR1 is SNHLY and CDR2 is FYNNEI. V lost 5 bases, J lost 9 bases, and 17 bases lay in between. The CDR3 coding sequence is TGTGCCAGCAGTTCAGGGGATGGCTTTGCTTCACCCCTCCACTTT. Protein sequence: CASSSGDGFASPLHF.

CDR3 nucleotide sequence: TGTGCCAGCAGCTTAGCGAAGGGGGGCGCGAATTCACCCCTCCACTTT. Its translation: CASSLAKGGANSPLHF. V gene TRBV7-9 combines with J gene TRBJ1-6; D may be TRBD1 (6 bases). CDR3 size: 16 residues. CDR1 and CDR2 (germline): SEHNR, FQNEAQ (reference sequence). V lost 0 bases and J lost 7, with 13 bases in between.

This clonotype was detected ten times or more. Here the CDR3 DNA reads TGCAGCGTTGTGGCAGGGATGCCAAACATTCAGTACTTC. Amino acid sequence: CSVVAGMPNIQYF. The rearrangement links TRBV29-1 to TRBJ2-4; D is perhaps TRBD1 (5 bases). Germline V CDR1 and CDR2: SQVTM, ANQGSEA. Trimming removed 4 bases from V and 6 bases from J, with 13 bases in between. The CDR3 consists of 13 residues. Full variable domain (outside the CDR3, taken from reference TRBV29-1 and TRBJ2-4): SAVISQKPSRDICQRGTSLTIQCQVDSQVTMMFWYRQQPGQSLTLIATANQGSEATYESGFVIDKFPISRPNLTFSTLTVSNMSPEDSSIYLCSVVAGMPNIQYFGAGTRLSVL.

This clonotype has more than one count but fewer than ten. The rearrangement links TRBV11-2 to TRBJ2-1; maybe TRBD2 (5 bases). CDR3 length: 13 residues. The V end lost 1 base, the J end lost 7 bases, and 8 bases lay between the germline ends. CDR1 is SGHAT and CDR2 is FQNNGV in the germline V gene. The CDR3 here is CASSLGRANEQFF. The CDR3 nucleotides read TGTGCCAGCAGCTTAGGGCGGGCTAATGAGCAGTTCTTC.

This clonotype was seen at least ten times. The rearrangement links TRBV29-1 to TRBJ2-2; D may be TRBD1 or TRBD2 (5 bases each). Germline CDR1 and CDR2: SQVTM and ANQGSEA. Trimming cost V 2 bases and J 2 bases, with 6 bases left between them. The CDR3 totals 13 residues. The CDR3 protein is CSVERDNTGELFF. CDR3 nucleotide sequence: TGCAGCGTTGAAAGGGACAACACCGGGGAGCTGTTTTTT.

This clonotype was observed a few times. The chain uses TRBV20-1 and TRBJ2-7; TRBD1 might be the D (6 bases). Germline CDR1 reads DFQATT; CDR2 reads SNEGSKA (reference sequence). The CDR3 consists of 14 residues. Trimming shortened V by 6 bases and J by 0 bases, and 15 bases separated the two germline ends. The CDR3 sequence: CSACDRPNSYEQYF. Written as DNA, the CDR3 is TGCAGTGCATGTGACAGGCCAAACTCCTACGAGCAGTACTTC.

V is TRBV10-1 and J is TRBJ2-7; 11 bases agree with TRBD1. This CDR3 is built from 14 residues. Germline loops: CDR1 WNHNN, CDR2 SYGVQD (reference sequence). The trim removed 8 bases at V and 2 bases at J, leaving 5 bases unmatched. CDR3 DNA sequence: TGCGCCAGCGCCGGACAGGGGGCACCCTACGAGCAGTACTTC. Amino acid sequence: CASAGQGAPYEQYF.

V usage is TRBV6-6 and J usage is TRBJ1-3, with D perhaps matching TRBD1 (6 bases). Germline V gene data show CDR1 as MNHNY and CDR2 as SVGAGI (reference sequence). This CDR3 comprises 15 residues. Trimming removed 3 bases from V and 2 bases from J, with 11 bases in between. The CDR3 coding sequence is TGTGCCAGCAGTTATCCAGGGGCAGCTGGAAACACCATATATTTT. Translating gives CASSYPGAAGNTIYF.

V usage is TRBV27 and J usage is TRBJ2-7; TRBD2 aligns across 9 bases. J lost 3 bases, V lost 7 bases, and 16 bases had no gene match. The germline V gene encodes CDR1 MNHEY and CDR2 SMNVEV (reference sequence). The CDR3 extends over 17 amino acids. The CDR3 region is CASTPLSPGLAFYEQYF. The CDR3 DNA sequence: TGTGCCAGCACCCCTCTCTCTCCGGGACTAGCTTTCTACGAGCAGTACTTC.

The gene calls are TRBV5-6 and TRBJ1-6; D unresolved. The V end was cut by 2 bases, the J end by 0 bases, with 9 bases between. CDR3 length: 16 amino acids. The germline V gene has CDR1 SGHDT and CDR2 YYEEEE. The chain's CDR3 is CASSFGRSSYNSPLHF. CDR3 bases: TGTGCCAGCAGCTTTGGACGGAGCTCCTATAATTCACCCCTCCACTTT.